Following are 16 T cell receptor beta chains from one sample sequenced in a study of blood T cell repertoires in COVID-19. Generated by immunoSEQ multiplex PCR, the TCRdb table keeps only in-frame clones and is missing some. In the table there are roughly 50,000 clones, 89% of which are singletons. Sequences were obtained from peripheral blood. These receptors originate from a human donor in a cohort sampled during active COVID-19.

The V call is TRBV7-9, the J call TRBJ1-4; the D is unclear. Germline CDR1 SEHNR, CDR2 FQNEAQ (reference sequence). V was trimmed by 4 bases and J by 0 bases, leaving 9 bases between them. The CDR3 totals 15 residues. The CDR3, as DNA: TGTGCCAGCAGCTCAGCCCATGCAACTAATGAAAAACTGTTTTTT. Translating it yields CASSSAHATNEKLFF. Complete variable domain (other parts from reference TRBV7-9 and TRBJ1-4): DTGVSQNPRHKITKRGQNVTFRCDPISEHNRLYWYRQTLGQGPEFLTYFQNEAQLEKSRLLSDRFSAERPKGSFSTLEIQRTEQGDSAMYLCASSSAHATNEKLFFGSGTQLSVL.

CDR3 nucleotide sequence: TGTGCCAGCAGACCAACCTGGGGCAACCCCTACGAGCAGTACTTC. This encodes CASRPTWGNPYEQYF. V and J are TRBV27 and TRBJ2-7; a weak D match, TRBD1 (5 bases). The CDR3 is 15 residues long. The germline CDR1 and CDR2 sequences are MNHEY and SMNVEV (reference sequence). V was clipped by 6 bases and J by 2 bases, with 17 bases between them.

In this sample, this clone turned up once. The chain has TRBV20-1 and TRBJ2-7, with a weak D call TRBD1 (6 bases). The CDR3 spans 11 residues. Trimming stripped 2 bases from V and 6 bases from J, with 8 bases between. The germline CDR1 and CDR2 sequences are DFQATT and SNEGSKA (reference sequence). CDR3 nucleotides: TGCAGTGCTAGATGGGGGCGCGAGCAGTACTTC. This codes for CSARWGREQYF.

J is TRBJ2-7 and V is TRBV7-8; D is uncertain. Germline-derived CDR1 and CDR2 are SGHVS and FQNEAQ. The CDR3 has 15 amino acids. Trimming stripped 3 bases from V and 1 base from J, with 13 bases between. This CDR3 is CASSFGWQVSYEQYF. CDR3 sequence (DNA): TGTGCCAGCAGCTTTGGTTGGCAGGTTTCCTACGAGCAGTACTTC.

The chain has TRBV18 and TRBJ2-7; 16 bases are a match to TRBD2. V was pared by 3 bases and J by 5 bases, with 13 bases of the junction left unmatched. This CDR3 contains 19 residues. Germline V CDR1 and CDR2: KGHSH, LQKENI. The CDR3 region has the DNA TGTGCCAGCTCACCTCGAATCCCGGGACTAGCGGGGGGGCATAACGAGCAGTACTTC. Translation gives CASSPRIPGLAGGHNEQYF.

At least ten counts were recorded for this clone. This chain links TRBV7-9 with TRBJ2-7; 8 bases match TRBD1. V lost 4 bases and J lost 1; bases outside the gene matches: 18. This CDR3 contains 19 residues. CDR1 is SEHNR, CDR2 FQNEAQ, per germline (reference sequence). CDR3 in DNA: TGTGCCAGCAGCTCGGACAGGGCCAGCAAGCTCCGCGAATCCTACGAGCAGTACTTC. Translated: CASSSDRASKLRESYEQYF.

This sequence joins TRBV19 and TRBJ2-2; D is uncertain. This CDR3 comprises 16 residues. Germline lookup yields CDR1 LNHDA and CDR2 SQIVND (reference sequence). V lost 4 bases to trimming and J lost 0 bases, with 12 bases between them. CDR3 DNA sequence: TGTGCCAGTAGTAGCGTCCGAGCCACGAACACCGGGGAGCTGTTTTTT. It yields the protein CASSSVRATNTGELFF.

This rearrangement joins TRBV6-5 to TRBJ2-7; TRBD1 aligns across 9 bases. CDR3 size: 14 residues. Germline trimming cut 5 bases from V and 2 bases from J; bases unmatched to any gene: 4. From germline, CDR1 is MNHEY and CDR2 SVGAGI. This chain's CDR3 is CASSPRDRAYEQYF. The DNA of the CDR3 is TGTGCCAGCAGTCCCCGGGACAGGGCCTACGAGCAGTACTTC.

The chain recombines TRBV3-1 (or the pseudogene TRBV3-2) with TRBJ2-1; a weak D match, TRBD2 (5 bases). With 0 bases removed from V and 8 bases from J, the gap between germline ends came to 8 bases. The germline V gene has CDR1 LGHDT and CDR2 YNNKEL (reference sequence). The CDR3 totals 13 residues. CDR3 in DNA: TGTGCCAGCAGCCAAGAAGGAGGCGATGAGCAGTTCTTC. Protein: CASSQEGGDEQFF.

This clone has more than one count but fewer than ten. The chain links TRBV4-3 to TRBJ2-7, with 9 bases aligning to TRBD1. There are 16 residues in the CDR3. Germline values: CDR1 LGHNA, CDR2 YSLEER. V trimming: 1 base; J trimming: 5 bases; junction bases outside the gene matches: 9. CDR3 region: CASSQVPGQGVNEQYF. The CDR3 DNA reads as TGCGCCAGCAGCCAAGTCCCGGGACAGGGAGTGAACGAGCAGTACTTC.

The chain has TRBV5-4 and TRBJ2-1; 10 nucleotides agree with TRBD2. The V and J ends lost 5 bases and 7 bases, in that order; junction bases with no gene match: 9. This CDR3 is built from 15 residues. CDR1 SGHNT and CDR2 YYREEE come from the germline V gene (reference sequence). The CDR3 sequence is CASSPSGGARNEQFF. The CDR3 nucleotides are TGTGCCAGCAGTCCAAGCGGGGGGGCTAGGAATGAGCAGTTCTTC. Combining the CDR3 with reference TRBV5-4 and TRBJ2-1 gives the whole variable domain ETGVTQSPTHLIKTRGQQVTLRCSSQSGHNTVSWYQQALGQGPQFIFQYYREEENGRGNFPPRFSGLQFPNYSSELNVNALELDDSALYLCASSPSGGARNEQFFGPGTRLTVL.

In this sample, this clone turned up a few times. The J gene is TRBJ1-5, the V gene TRBV30; D might be TRBD1 (5 bases). CDR3 size: 13 residues. Trimming left V 3 bases short and J 5 bases short, with 11 bases between. Germline V gene sequence: CDR1 GTSNPN, CDR2 SVGIG (reference sequence). CDR3 residues: CAWSLGGDQPQHF. The CDR3 DNA reads TGTGCCTGGAGCTTAGGAGGGGATCAGCCCCAGCATTTT.

This chain connects TRBV12-5 to TRBJ2-3; TRBD1 might be the D (5 bases). Trimming cost V 3 bases and J 1 base, with 5 bases left between them. The CDR3 extends over 13 amino acids. Germline CDR1 reads LGHNT; CDR2 reads FRNRAP. CDR3 nucleotides: TGTGCTAGTGGTTTAGGGGGCACAGATACGCAGTATTTT. Its translation: CASGLGGTDTQYF.

The gene calls are TRBV5-1 and TRBJ2-3; 9 bases align to TRBD2. The germline CDR1 and CDR2 sequences are SGHRS and YFSETQ. Trimming cost V 1 base and J 1 base; bases outside gene matches: 1. The CDR3 runs 15 residues. The CDR3 DNA reads TGCGCCAGCAGCTTGCAGCGGGGGGGCACAGATACGCAGTATTTT. It translates to CASSLQRGGTDTQYF.

V gene TRBV27 combines with J gene TRBJ1-1, with TRBD1 matching over 7 bases. Germline V gene data show CDR1 as MNHEY and CDR2 as SMNVEV (reference sequence). The CDR3 consists of 15 residues. V dropped 6 bases and J dropped 4; count of bases not matched to a gene: 11. The CDR3 region is CASSLNRQGLTEAFF. DNA of the CDR3: TGTGCCAGCAGCTTGAACAGACAGGGACTCACTGAAGCTTTCTTT.

The rearrangement joins TRBV5-4 to TRBJ1-1; 8 bases align to TRBD1. The germline gives CDR1 SGHNT, CDR2 YYREEE (reference sequence). V was clipped by 3 bases and J by 6 bases; unmatched bases: 10. CDR3 length: 15 amino acids. This CDR3 reads CASSSRTGSGAEAFF. The CDR3 region has the DNA TGTGCCAGCAGCTCGAGGACAGGGTCCGGGGCTGAAGCTTTCTTT.